The 6 T cell receptor beta chains presented below share a single source sample, sequenced in a study of OX40 agonist ivuxolimab in advanced cancers. Here immunoSEQ multiplex PCR was the method, and the copy in TCRdb shows in-frame clones only, minus some. The sample has some 77,000 clones; roughly 84% are singletons. The sequencing here drew on CD4+ or CD8+ T cells sorted from blood, taken in a trial of the OX40 agonist ivuxolimab. These receptors were taken from an adult with an advanced solid tumor such as melanoma, head and neck, liver or kidney cancer.

In DNA form, the CDR3 reads TGCAGCGTGACAGGTAGCTACGAGCAGTACTTC. This gives the protein CSVTGSYEQYF. V gene TRBV29-1 combines with J gene TRBJ2-7; a possible D gene is TRBD1 (6 bases). CDR1 SQVTM and CDR2 ANQGSEA come from the germline V gene. Trimming took 6 bases from V and 3 from J, leaving 9 bases between them. The CDR3 extends over 11 amino acids.

The J gene is TRBJ1-1, the V gene TRBV28, with D perhaps matching TRBD1 (5 bases). This CDR3 spans 11 amino acids. V lost 1 base to trimming and J lost 11 bases, with 8 bases between them. The V gene's germline CDR1 is MDHEN and CDR2 SYDVKM. In nucleotides, the CDR3 is TGTGCCAGCAGTTTATTTGGGGCGGCTTTCTTT. Translating it yields CASSLFGAAFF. The complete variable domain, with remaining parts taken from reference TRBV28 and TRBJ1-1, reads DVKVTQSSRYLVKRTGEKVFLECVQDMDHENMFWYRQDPGLGLRLIYFSYDVKMKEKGDIPEGYSVSREKKERFSLILESASTNQTSMYLCASSLFGAAFFGQGTRLTVV.

CDR3 loop: CASSLFGGLRTDTQYF. CDR3 nucleotides: TGTGCCAGCAGTTTATTCGGGGGACTCCGCACAGATACGCAGTATTTT. The chain employs TRBV27 and TRBJ2-3, with D possibly TRBD2 on 6 matching bases. The CDR3 has 16 residues. V shed 1 base and J shed 1 base, with 12 bases lying between them. Germline V lookup: CDR1 MNHEY, CDR2 SMNVEV (reference sequence).

The V and J genes are TRBV29-1 and TRBJ2-7; tentatively, D is TRBD1 (5 bases). V dropped 4 bases and J dropped 7 bases, with 11 bases sitting between them. CDR3 length: 11 residues. Germline assignment: CDR1 SQVTM and CDR2 ANQGSEA. The CDR3 coding sequence is TGCAGCGTTGCCAGGGTTGGGGAGCAGTACTTC. It encodes CSVARVGEQYF.

The rearrangement uses TRBV28 and TRBJ2-2, with 7 bases aligning to TRBD2. In germline, CDR1 is MDHEN, CDR2 SYDVKM. This CDR3 is built from 15 residues. With V trimmed by 10 bases and J by 5 bases, 13 bases remained unmatched. This chain's CDR3 is CATLRGGPATGELFF. The CDR3 DNA follows: TGTGCCACCCTTCGCGGGGGACCGGCGACCGGGGAGCTGTTTTTT.

The chain recombines TRBV13 with TRBJ2-2, with D unresolved. Germline V CDR1 and CDR2: PRHDT, FYEKMQ (reference sequence). The CDR3 consists of 13 residues. Trimming removed 5 bases at V and 6 bases at J, with 10 bases between. The CDR3 DNA sequence: TGTGCCAGCAGCCCTTATTCCTCCGGGGAGCTGTTTTTT. It yields the protein CASSPYSSGELFF.